This TCR beta chain was recorded in a study of T cells in women clearing cervical HPV infection. Points from the study as a whole: Timing of associations relative to infection is unclear; T-cell subsets were not isolated. Controls had more TRBV6-7 (around 0.15%) than cases (about 0.11%).

All donors had a single incident cervical HPV16 infection, not prevalent. The method was immunoSEQ multiplex PCR; TCRdb's version includes in-frame clones alone and lacks a portion of them. The specimen's table records 25,000 to 30,000 clones. CDR3 size: 14 residues. Germline loops: CDR1 SNHLY, CDR2 FYNNEI. Points on this clone: Its specificity is unknown. Read sequence stops 3 residues before the CDR3 end, and the germline J gene provides the missing end.

Material for sequencing was blood buffy coat. This clonotype was sampled from a woman aged 18-70 years with a cervical HPV16 infection that either progressed to CIN3+ or cleared (not recorded which). The rearrangement uses TRBV2 and TRBJ1-2; D uncertain. The covered CDR3 bases are TGTGCCAGCAAAACGCGGGGAACCGCCTACGAC. Translated: CASKTRGTAYD. The complete CDR3 reads CASKTRGTAYDYTF.